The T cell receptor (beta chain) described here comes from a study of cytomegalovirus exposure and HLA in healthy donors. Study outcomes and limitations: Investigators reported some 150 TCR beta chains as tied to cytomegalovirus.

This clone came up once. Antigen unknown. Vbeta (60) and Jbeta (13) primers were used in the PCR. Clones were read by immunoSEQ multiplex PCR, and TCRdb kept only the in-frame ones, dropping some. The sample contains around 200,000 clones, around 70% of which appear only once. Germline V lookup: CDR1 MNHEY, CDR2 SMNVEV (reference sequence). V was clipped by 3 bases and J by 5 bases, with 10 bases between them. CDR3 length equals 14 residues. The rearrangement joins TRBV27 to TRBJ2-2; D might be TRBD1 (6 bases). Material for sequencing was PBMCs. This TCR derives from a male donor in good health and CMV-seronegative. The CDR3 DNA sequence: TGTGCCAGCAGTTTGGAAGGGGGAACCGGGGAGCTGTTTTTT. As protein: CASSLEGGTGELFF.